Following are 16 T cell receptor beta chains from one sample sequenced in a study of lymphopenia after photon versus proton radiotherapy. Method: immunoSEQ multiplex PCR; TCRdb's copy keeps in-frame clones and lacks some. Of approximately 160,000 clones in the sample, around nine tenths were seen once. This specimen was peripheral blood, taken from a patient treated with photon-based radiotherapy. These receptors all stem from a man aged 50 or older with gastric cancer.

This clone has more than one count but fewer than ten. The chain carries TRBV6-5 and TRBJ1-1; D not resolved. CDR1 is MNHEY and CDR2 is SVGAGI in the germline V gene. This CDR3 region has 15 residues. V dropped 2 bases and J dropped 5 bases, with 15 bases sitting between them. The CDR3, as DNA: TGTGCCAGCAGTTACGACCGGAAGGGAGGGACTGAAGCTTTCTTT. It specifies CASSYDRKGGTEAFF.

The rearrangement links TRBV30 to TRBJ2-7; D gene ambiguous. Trimming pared 3 bases from V and 2 bases from J, leaving 11 bases between. CDR1 is GTSNPN and CDR2 is SVGIG in the germline V gene (reference sequence). CDR3 length: 13 residues. The CDR3 sequence is CAWSPTPTYEQYF. The CDR3 nucleotides read TGTGCCTGGAGCCCGACACCGACCTACGAGCAGTACTTC.

This sequence joins TRBV19 and TRBJ2-4; D might be TRBD2 (5 bases). From germline, CDR1 is LNHDA and CDR2 SQIVND (reference sequence). CDR3 length: 15 residues. V was shortened by 8 bases and J by 0 bases, with 14 bases between the two germline ends. CDR3 sequence (DNA): TGTGCCAGTGAACCCCCAGGACTAGCCAAAAACATTCAGTACTTC. Translated: CASEPPGLAKNIQYF.

The genes are TRBV11-3 and TRBJ2-1, with 9 nucleotides matching TRBD2. CDR1 is SGHNT, CDR2 YENEEA, per germline. The CDR3 length is 15 residues. Trimming cost V 6 bases and J 6 bases; bases outside gene matches: 9. The chain's CDR3 is CASSPAGLATNEQFF. CDR3 in DNA: TGTGCCAGCAGTCCCGCAGGACTAGCGACCAATGAGCAGTTCTTC.

V and J are TRBV7-9 and TRBJ1-4, with 8 positions matching TRBD1. This CDR3 region has 16 residues. Losses at the gene ends were 1 base for V and 5 bases for J; bases not matched to a gene: 6. Germline lookup yields CDR1 SEHNR and CDR2 FQNEAQ (reference sequence). The CDR3 is CASSLGQGAFNEKLFF. In DNA, the CDR3 is TGTGCCAGCAGCTTAGGGCAGGGGGCTTTCAATGAAAAACTGTTTTTT.

The J gene is TRBJ2-5, the V gene TRBV28; D call uncertain. The germline CDR1 and CDR2 sequences are MDHEN and SYDVKM. This CDR3 spans 12 amino acids. Trimming took off 5 bases at V and 6 bases at J, with 10 bases between the two ends. The CDR3 is CASSLARKTQYF. The CDR3 DNA is TGTGCCAGCAGTCTGGCAAGGAAGACCCAGTACTTC.

The gene calls are TRBV30 and TRBJ1-4, with no clear D. V was shortened by 7 bases and J by 2 bases, with 14 bases between the two germline ends. CDR1 is GTSNPN, CDR2 SVGIG, per germline (reference sequence). This CDR3 contains 14 residues. Written as DNA, the CDR3 is TGTGCCTCCAAAACGACCAACACTAATGAAAAACTGTTTTTT. This codes for CASKTTNTNEKLFF.

CDR3 residues: CASSYSGGRGYEQYF. CDR3 coding DNA: TGTGCCAGCAGTTACTCGGGGGGGCGCGGCTACGAGCAGTACTTC. V gene TRBV6-5 combines with J gene TRBJ2-7; D perhaps matches TRBD2 (7 bases). The V gene's germline CDR1 is MNHEY and CDR2 SVGAGI. V was cut by 0 bases and J by 3 bases, with 12 bases left in between. The CDR3 length is 15 residues.

The chain combines TRBV5-1 with TRBJ2-1; no reliable D call. The CDR3 length is 14 residues. Trimming took 2 bases from V and 8 from J, leaving 14 bases between them. CDR1 is SGHRS and CDR2 is YFSETQ in the germline V gene. CDR3 coding DNA: TGCGCCAGCAGCTTTAATCCGGCACCGGATGAGCAGTTCTTC. This encodes CASSFNPAPDEQFF.

The chain has TRBV27 and TRBJ1-1; perhaps TRBD1 as D (6 bases). CDR3 length: 15 amino acids. The V end was cut by 5 bases, the J end by 1 base, with 14 bases between. Germline V CDR1 and CDR2: MNHEY, SMNVEV (reference sequence). The CDR3 sequence: CASSPRSTGNTEAFF. The CDR3 DNA reads TGTGCCAGCAGTCCTAGATCGACAGGGAACACTGAAGCTTTCTTT.

The table lists this clone with a count of one. J is TRBJ1-5 and V is TRBV18; D remains ambiguous. The CDR3 contains 13 residues. Germline-derived CDR1 and CDR2 are KGHSH and LQKENI. Trimming cost V 3 bases and J 2 bases, with 5 bases left between them. This CDR3 is CASSPSGNQPQHF. CDR3 bases: TGTGCCAGCTCACCGTCAGGCAATCAGCCCCAGCATTTT.

The chain is built from TRBV30 and TRBJ2-2; 10 nucleotides align to TRBD1. Germline CDR1 and CDR2: GTSNPN and SVGIG (reference sequence). The CDR3 is 14 amino acids. Trimming at V came to 3 bases and at J to 6 bases, leaving 4 bases not matched to a gene. The CDR3 region is CAWSRDRGSGELFF. The CDR3 DNA reads TGTGCCTGGAGCAGGGACAGGGGTTCCGGGGAGCTGTTTTTT.

In DNA form, the CDR3 reads TGTGCCAGCAGCCCCCCAAACGCGCCAACCTACGAGCAGTACTTC. Amino acid sequence: CASSPPNAPTYEQYF. The chain employs TRBV7-2 and TRBJ2-7; unclear D gene. Germline CDR1 reads SGHTA; CDR2 reads FQGNSA. V was clipped by 5 bases and J by 2 bases, with 16 bases between them. CDR3 size: 15 residues.

The V call is TRBV6-1, the J call TRBJ2-5; 9 bases are a match to TRBD2. The CDR3 totals 18 residues. CDR1 is MNHNS and CDR2 is SASEGT in the germline V gene. V gave up 1 base and J gave up 4 bases; unmatched junction bases: 13. The CDR3 coding sequence is TGTGCCAGCAGTGAAGGTCTTATTAGCGGGAGATGGGCAGAGACCCAGTACTTC. It specifies CASSEGLISGRWAETQYF.

V and J are TRBV4-1 and TRBJ2-7; possibly TRBD2 for D (6 bases). The CDR3 totals 15 residues. CDR1 and CDR2 from the germline V gene are MGHRA and YSYEKL. Trimming removed 4 bases from V and 2 bases from J, with 15 bases in between. The CDR3: CASSLAGSGPYEQYF. The CDR3 nucleotides are TGCGCCAGCAGCCTCGCGGGTAGCGGCCCCTACGAGCAGTACTTC.

The genes are TRBV6-1 and TRBJ2-3; D may be TRBD1 (5 bases). With 7 bases removed from V and 2 bases from J, the gap between germline ends came to 13 bases. There are 14 residues in the CDR3. Per the germline V gene, CDR1 is MNHNS and CDR2 is SASEGT. As DNA, the CDR3 is TGTGCCAGCAAGGGGTCGGTTAACACAGATACGCAGTATTTT. Its translation is CASKGSVNTDTQYF.